This T cell receptor (beta chain) was identified in a study of radiation and T cells in renal cell carcinoma. CDR1 and CDR2 (germline): GTSNPN, SVGIG (reference sequence). The V segment lost 2 bases and the J segment 5 bases; nucleotides outside the gene matches: 0. The CDR3 runs to 12 residues. Clones were read by immunoSEQ multiplex PCR, and TCRdb kept only the in-frame ones, dropping some. The sample yields about 140,000 clones, roughly 83% seen once. Time point noted: baseline pretreatment blood. The treatment is: 15 Gy SBRT to primary tumor, nephrectomy 4 weeks later. The sequences come from blood, collected from a patient whose treatment included radiotherapy and nephrectomy. This TCR was recovered from a woman between 50 and 59 years old with renal cell carcinoma. This chain uses TRBV30 with TRBJ2-5; 9 positions agree with TRBD2. Written as DNA, the CDR3 is TGTGCCTGGAGTCTAGCGGGGGAGACCCAGTACTTC. Its translation is CAWSLAGETQYF.